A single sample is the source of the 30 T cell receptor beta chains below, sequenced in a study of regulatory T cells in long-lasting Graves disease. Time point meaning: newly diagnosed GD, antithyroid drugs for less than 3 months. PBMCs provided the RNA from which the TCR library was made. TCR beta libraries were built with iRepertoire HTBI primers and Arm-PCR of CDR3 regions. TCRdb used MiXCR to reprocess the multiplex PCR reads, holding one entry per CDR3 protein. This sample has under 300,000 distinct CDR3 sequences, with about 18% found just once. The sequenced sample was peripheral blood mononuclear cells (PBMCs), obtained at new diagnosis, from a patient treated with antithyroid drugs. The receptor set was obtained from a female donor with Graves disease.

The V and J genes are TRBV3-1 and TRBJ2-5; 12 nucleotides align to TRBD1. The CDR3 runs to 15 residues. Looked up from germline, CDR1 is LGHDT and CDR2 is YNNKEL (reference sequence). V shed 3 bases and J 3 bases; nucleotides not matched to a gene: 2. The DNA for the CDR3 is TGTGCCAGCAGCCACGGGACAGGGGGCAAAGAGACCCAGTACTTC. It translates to CASSHGTGGKETQYF.

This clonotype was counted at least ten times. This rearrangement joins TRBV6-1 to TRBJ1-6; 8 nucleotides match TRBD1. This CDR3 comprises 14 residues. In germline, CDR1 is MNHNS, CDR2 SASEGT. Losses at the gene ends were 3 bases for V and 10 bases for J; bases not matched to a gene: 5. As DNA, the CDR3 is TGTGCCAGCAGTGATCAGGGGGCTGGGTCACCCCTCCACTTT. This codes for CASSDQGAGSPLHF.

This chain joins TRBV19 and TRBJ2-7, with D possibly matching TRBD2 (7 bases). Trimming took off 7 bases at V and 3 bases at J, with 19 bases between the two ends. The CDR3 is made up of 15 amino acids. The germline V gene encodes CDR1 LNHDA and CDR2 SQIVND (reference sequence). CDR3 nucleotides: TGTGCCAGTACCCCCGTGGGGGGAGGGGGCTACGAGCAGTACTTC. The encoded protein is CASTPVGGGGYEQYF.

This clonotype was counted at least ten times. The DNA of the CDR3 is TGTGCCACCAGTGATTTACTCCTAAAGGAGCAGTTCTTC. As protein: CATSDLLLKEQFF. The genes are TRBV24-1 and TRBJ2-1; unclear D gene. Germline V gene sequence: CDR1 KGHDR, CDR2 SFDVKD. CDR3 length equals 13 residues. V lost 1 base and J 10 bases, leaving 10 bases between the germline ends.

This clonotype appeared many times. CDR3 sequence (DNA): TGTGCCAGCAGCTTCCCCGGGACACTCCCCGATGGCTACACCTTC. Encoded protein: CASSFPGTLPDGYTF. The chain couples TRBV12-3 or TRBV12-4 to TRBJ1-2; tentative D call: TRBD1 (6 bases). V gave up 6 bases and J gave up 6 bases, with 20 bases separating them. This CDR3 spans 15 amino acids.

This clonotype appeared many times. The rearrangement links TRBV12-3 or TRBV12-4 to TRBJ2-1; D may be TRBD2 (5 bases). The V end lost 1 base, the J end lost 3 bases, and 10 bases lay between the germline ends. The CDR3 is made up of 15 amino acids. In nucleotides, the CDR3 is TGTGCCAGCAGTTTAGGGCTAGCAAACTACAATGAGCAGTTCTTC. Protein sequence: CASSLGLANYNEQFF.

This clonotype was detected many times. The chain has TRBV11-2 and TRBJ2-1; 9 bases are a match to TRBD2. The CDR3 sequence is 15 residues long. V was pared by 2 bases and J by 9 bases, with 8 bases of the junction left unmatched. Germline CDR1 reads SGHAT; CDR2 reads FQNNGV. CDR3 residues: CASSLLREGRGEQFF. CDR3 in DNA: TGTGCCAGCAGCTTATTGCGGGAGGGCCGGGGTGAGCAGTTCTTC.

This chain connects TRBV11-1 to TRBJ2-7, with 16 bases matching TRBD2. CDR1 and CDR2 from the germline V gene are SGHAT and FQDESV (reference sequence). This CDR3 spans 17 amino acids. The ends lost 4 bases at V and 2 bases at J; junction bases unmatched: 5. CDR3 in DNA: TGTGCCAGCAGCTCATACGGGACTAGCGGGAGGGCCTACGAGCAGTACTTC. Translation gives CASSSYGTSGRAYEQYF.

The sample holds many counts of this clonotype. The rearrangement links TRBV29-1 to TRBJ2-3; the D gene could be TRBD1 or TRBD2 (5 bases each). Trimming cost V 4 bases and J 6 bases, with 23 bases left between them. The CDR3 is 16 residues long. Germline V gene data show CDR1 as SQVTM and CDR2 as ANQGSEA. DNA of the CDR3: TGCAGCGTTGCGGGATACGGACAAAACCAGGGTGATACGCAGTATTTT. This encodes CSVAGYGQNQGDTQYF.

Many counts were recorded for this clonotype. CDR3 residues: CASSELGRDGHEQFF. CDR3 coding DNA: TGTGCCAGCAGTGAGTTGGGTCGAGACGGTCATGAGCAGTTCTTC. The rearrangement links TRBV6-1 to TRBJ2-1; D is ambiguous. From germline, CDR1 is MNHNS and CDR2 SASEGT. V shed 3 bases and J shed 8 bases, with 17 bases lying between them. This CDR3 is 15 amino acids long.

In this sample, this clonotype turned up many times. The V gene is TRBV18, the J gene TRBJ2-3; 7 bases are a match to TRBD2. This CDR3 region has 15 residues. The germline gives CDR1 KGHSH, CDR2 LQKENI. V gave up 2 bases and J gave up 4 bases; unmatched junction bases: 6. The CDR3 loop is CASSPYREAPDTQYF. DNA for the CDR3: TGTGCCAGCTCACCATACCGGGAGGCCCCAGATACGCAGTATTTT.

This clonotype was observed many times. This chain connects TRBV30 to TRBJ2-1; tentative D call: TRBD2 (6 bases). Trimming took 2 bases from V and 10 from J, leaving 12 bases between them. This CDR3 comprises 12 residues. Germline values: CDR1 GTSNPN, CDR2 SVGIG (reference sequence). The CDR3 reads CAWSITGREQFF. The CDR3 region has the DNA TGTGCCTGGAGTATCACGGGGAGGGAGCAGTTCTTC.

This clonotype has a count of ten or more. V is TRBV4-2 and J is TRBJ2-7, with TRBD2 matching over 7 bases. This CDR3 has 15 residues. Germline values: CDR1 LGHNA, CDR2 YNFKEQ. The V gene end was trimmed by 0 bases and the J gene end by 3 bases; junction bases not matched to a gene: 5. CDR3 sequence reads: CASSQERGNIYEQYF. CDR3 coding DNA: TGTGCCAGCAGCCAAGAGCGGGGGAATATCTACGAGCAGTACTTC.

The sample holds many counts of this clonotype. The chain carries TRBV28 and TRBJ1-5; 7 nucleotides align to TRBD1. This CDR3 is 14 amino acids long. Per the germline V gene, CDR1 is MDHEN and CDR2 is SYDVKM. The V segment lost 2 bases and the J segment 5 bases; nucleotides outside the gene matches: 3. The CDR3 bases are TGTGCCAGCAGTTTAAGGGGACAGTATCAGCCCCAGCATTTT. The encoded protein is CASSLRGQYQPQHF.

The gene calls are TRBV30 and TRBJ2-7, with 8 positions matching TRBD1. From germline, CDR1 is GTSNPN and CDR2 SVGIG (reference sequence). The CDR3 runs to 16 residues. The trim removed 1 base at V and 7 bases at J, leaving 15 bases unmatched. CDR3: CAWSAPGGRGLEEQYF. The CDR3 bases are TGTGCCTGGAGTGCCCCCGGTGGCAGGGGGCTAGAGGAGCAGTACTTC. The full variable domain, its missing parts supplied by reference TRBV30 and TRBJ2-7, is SQTIHQWPATLVQPVGSPLSLECTVEGTSNPNLYWYRQAAGRGLQLLFYSVGIGQISSEVPQNLSASRPQDRQFILSSKKLLLSDSGFYLCAWSAPGGRGLEEQYFGPGTRLTVT.

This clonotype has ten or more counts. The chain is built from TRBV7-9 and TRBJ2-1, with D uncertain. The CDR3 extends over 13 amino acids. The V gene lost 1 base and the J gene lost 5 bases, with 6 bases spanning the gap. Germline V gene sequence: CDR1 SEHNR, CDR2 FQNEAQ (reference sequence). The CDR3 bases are TGTGCCAGCAGCTTAGGGGCCAACAATGAGCAGTTCTTC. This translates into CASSLGANNEQFF.

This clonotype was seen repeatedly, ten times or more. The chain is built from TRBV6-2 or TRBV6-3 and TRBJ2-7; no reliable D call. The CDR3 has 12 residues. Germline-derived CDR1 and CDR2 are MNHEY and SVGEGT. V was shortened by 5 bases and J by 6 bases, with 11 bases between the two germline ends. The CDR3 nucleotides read TGTGCCAGCAGTGAAGAGATGAGCGAGCAGTACTTC. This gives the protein CASSEEMSEQYF.

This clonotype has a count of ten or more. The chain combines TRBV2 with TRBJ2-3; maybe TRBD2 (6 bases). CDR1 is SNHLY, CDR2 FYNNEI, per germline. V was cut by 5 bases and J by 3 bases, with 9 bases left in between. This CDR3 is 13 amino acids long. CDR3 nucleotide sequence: TGTGCCAGCAGTTCGGAGGGTACAGATACGCAGTATTTT. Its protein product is CASSSEGTDTQYF.

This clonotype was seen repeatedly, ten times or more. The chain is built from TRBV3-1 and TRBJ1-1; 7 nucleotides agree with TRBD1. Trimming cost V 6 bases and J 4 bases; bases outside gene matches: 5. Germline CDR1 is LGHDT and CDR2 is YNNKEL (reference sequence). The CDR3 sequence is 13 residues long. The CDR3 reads CASRYTGVTEAFF. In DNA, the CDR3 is TGTGCCAGCAGGTATACAGGGGTCACTGAAGCTTTCTTT.

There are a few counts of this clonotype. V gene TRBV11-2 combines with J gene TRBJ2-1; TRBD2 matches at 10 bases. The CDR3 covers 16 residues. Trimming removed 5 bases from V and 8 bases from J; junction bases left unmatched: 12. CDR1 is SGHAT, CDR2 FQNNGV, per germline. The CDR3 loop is CASSPINLAGVYEQFF. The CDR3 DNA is TGTGCCAGCAGCCCTATTAATCTAGCGGGAGTCTATGAGCAGTTCTTC.

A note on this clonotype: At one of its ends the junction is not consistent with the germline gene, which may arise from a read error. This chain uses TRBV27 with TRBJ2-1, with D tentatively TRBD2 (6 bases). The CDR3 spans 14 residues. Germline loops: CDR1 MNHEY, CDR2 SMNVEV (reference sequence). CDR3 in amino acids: CASRWGLAYNEQIF. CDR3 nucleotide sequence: TGTGCCAGCAGATGGGGACTGGCCTACAATGAGCAGATCTTC.

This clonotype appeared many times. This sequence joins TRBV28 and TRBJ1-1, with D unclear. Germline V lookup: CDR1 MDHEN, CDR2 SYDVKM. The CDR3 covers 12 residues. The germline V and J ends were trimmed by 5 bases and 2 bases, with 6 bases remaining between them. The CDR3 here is CASSPLNTEAFF. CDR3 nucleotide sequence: TGTGCCAGCAGTCCCCTTAACACTGAAGCTTTCTTT.

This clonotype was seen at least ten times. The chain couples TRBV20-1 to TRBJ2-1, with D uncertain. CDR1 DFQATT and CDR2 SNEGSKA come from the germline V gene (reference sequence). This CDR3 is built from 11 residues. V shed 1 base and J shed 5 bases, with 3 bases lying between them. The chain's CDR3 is CSARGDNEQFF. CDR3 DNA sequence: TGCAGTGCTAGAGGTGACAATGAGCAGTTCTTC.

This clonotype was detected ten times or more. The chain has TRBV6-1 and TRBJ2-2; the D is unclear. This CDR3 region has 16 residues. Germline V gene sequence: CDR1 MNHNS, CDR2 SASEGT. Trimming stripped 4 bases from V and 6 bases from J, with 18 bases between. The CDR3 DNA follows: TGTGCCAGCAGTGTGAGGTCCCCTGATACTTCCGGGGAGCTGTTTTTT. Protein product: CASSVRSPDTSGELFF.

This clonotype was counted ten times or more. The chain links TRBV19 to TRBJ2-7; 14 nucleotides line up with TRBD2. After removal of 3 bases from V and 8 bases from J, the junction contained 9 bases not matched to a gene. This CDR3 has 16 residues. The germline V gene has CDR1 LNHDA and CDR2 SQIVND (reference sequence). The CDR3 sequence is CASSILPGTSGSQQYF. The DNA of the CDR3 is TGTGCCAGTAGTATTTTGCCCGGGACTAGCGGGAGTCAGCAGTACTTC.

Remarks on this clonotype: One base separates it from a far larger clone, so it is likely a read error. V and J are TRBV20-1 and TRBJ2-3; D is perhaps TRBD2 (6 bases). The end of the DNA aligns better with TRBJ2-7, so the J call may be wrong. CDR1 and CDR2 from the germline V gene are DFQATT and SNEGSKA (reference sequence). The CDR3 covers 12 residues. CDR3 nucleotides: TGCAGTGTTATGGAGCGGGTCAACGAGCAGTACTTC. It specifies CSVMERVNEQYF.

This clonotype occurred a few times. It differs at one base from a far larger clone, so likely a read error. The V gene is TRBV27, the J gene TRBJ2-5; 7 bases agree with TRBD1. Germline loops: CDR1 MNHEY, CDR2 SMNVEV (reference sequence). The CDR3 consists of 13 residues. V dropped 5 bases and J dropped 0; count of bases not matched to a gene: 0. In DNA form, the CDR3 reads TGTGCCAGCAGTGGACAGGACCAAGAGACCCAGTACTTC. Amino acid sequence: CASSGQDQETQYF.

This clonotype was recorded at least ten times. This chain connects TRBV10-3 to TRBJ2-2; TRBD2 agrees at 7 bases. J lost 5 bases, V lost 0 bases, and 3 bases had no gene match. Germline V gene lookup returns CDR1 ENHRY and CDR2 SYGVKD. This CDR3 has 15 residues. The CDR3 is CAISESGGRTGELFF. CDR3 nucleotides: TGTGCCATCAGTGAGTCGGGCGGGAGAACCGGGGAGCTGTTTTTT.

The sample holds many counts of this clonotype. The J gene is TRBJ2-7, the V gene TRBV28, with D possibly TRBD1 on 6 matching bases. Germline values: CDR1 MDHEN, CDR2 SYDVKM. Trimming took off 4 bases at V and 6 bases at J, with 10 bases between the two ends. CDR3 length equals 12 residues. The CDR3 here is CASSSPGVEQYF. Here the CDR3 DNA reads TGTGCCAGCAGTTCGCCAGGGGTCGAGCAGTACTTC.

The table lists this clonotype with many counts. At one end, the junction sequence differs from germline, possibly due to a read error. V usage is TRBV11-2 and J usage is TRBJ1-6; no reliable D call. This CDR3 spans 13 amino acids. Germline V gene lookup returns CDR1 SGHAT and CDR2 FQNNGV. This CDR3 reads CVSSLDLRLTLHF. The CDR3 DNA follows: TGTGTCAGCAGCTTAGATCTGCGGTTAACCTTACACTTT.